A single sample gave rise to the 26 T cell receptor beta chains below, sequenced in a study of response to subunit inactivated influenza vaccine. TCRdb re-derived calls from the RT-PCR reads in MiXCR, one entry per CDR3 protein. Among over 300,000 distinct CDR3 sequences listed, 20% to 25% were seen once. This specimen was PBMCs from blood, taken less than 22 months after vaccination. All receptors come from a man between 50 and 69 years old who received an inactivated influenza vaccine.

This clonotype was seen a few times. The gene calls are TRBV6-1 and TRBJ1-2; tentative D call: TRBD1 (6 bases). Germline V gene sequence: CDR1 MNHNS, CDR2 SASEGT. Trimming shortened V by 4 bases and J by 3 bases, and 9 bases separated the two germline ends. The CDR3 loop spans 13 amino acids. CDR3 nucleotides: TGTGCCAGCAGTGGACAGGCGTACTATGGCTACACCTTC. Translation gives CASSGQAYYGYTF.

This clonotype showed up just a few times. The rearrangement uses TRBV12-3 or TRBV12-4 and TRBJ2-1; D uncertain. The V end was cut by 1 base, the J end by 6 bases, with 16 bases between. This CDR3 is 16 amino acids long. CDR3 sequence reads: CASSLGGLTFANEQFF. CDR3 bases: TGTGCCAGCAGTTTAGGGGGTCTGACTTTCGCCAATGAGCAGTTCTTC.

This clonotype occurred a few times. The rearrangement uses TRBV5-1 and TRBJ2-2, with D possibly being TRBD1 or TRBD2 (6 bases each). Germline V gene data show CDR1 as SGHRS and CDR2 as YFSETQ. This CDR3 comprises 16 residues. Trimming shortened V by 4 bases and J by 2 bases, and 15 bases separated the two germline ends. CDR3 nucleotides: TGCGCCAGCAGCACAGGGACTCACCTAAACACCGGGGAGCTGTTTTTT. This codes for CASSTGTHLNTGELFF.

Only one count was recorded for this clonotype. The chain is built from TRBV20-1 and TRBJ2-5; D not resolved. Trimming took 3 bases from V and 7 from J, leaving 15 bases between them. The CDR3 is 13 amino acids. Germline lookup yields CDR1 DFQATT and CDR2 SNEGSKA (reference sequence). The CDR3 sequence: CSASMGTPGTQYF. The CDR3 nucleotides are TGCAGTGCTAGTATGGGTACTCCAGGGACCCAGTACTTC.

This chain connects TRBV7-9 to TRBJ1-4; tentatively, D is TRBD1 (6 bases). Deletions cut 2 bases from V and 8 bases from J, with 15 bases between. CDR1 SEHNR and CDR2 FQNEAQ come from the germline V gene (reference sequence). CDR3 size: 15 residues. CDR3 sequence: CASSLLTGGEEKLFF. In DNA, the CDR3 is TGTGCCAGCAGCTTACTTACGGGGGGCGAGGAAAAACTGTTTTTT.

The chain uses TRBV7-2 and TRBJ1-4, with D perhaps TRBD1 (5 bases). V dropped 3 bases and J dropped 7 bases, with 12 bases sitting between them. The CDR3 sequence is 14 residues long. Germline V CDR1 and CDR2: SGHTA, FQGNSA. CDR3 bases: TGTGCCAGCAGCTTCCAGGGAGGAGTTGAAAAACTGTTTTTT. The encoded protein is CASSFQGGVEKLFF.

This clonotype appeared a few times. The V and J genes are TRBV9 and TRBJ1-4; D is undetermined. The CDR3 consists of 15 residues. V was pared by 0 bases and J by 0 bases, with 6 bases between. Germline V lookup: CDR1 SGDLS, CDR2 YYNGEE. The CDR3 is CASSVGVATNEKLFF. CDR3 nucleotides: TGTGCCAGCAGCGTAGGTGTTGCAACTAATGAAAAACTGTTTTTT.

In this sample, this clonotype turned up a few times. The V call is TRBV5-1, the J call TRBJ2-7, with TRBD2 identical over 10 bases. CDR1 is SGHRS and CDR2 is YFSETQ in the germline V gene. CDR3 size: 15 residues. The junction had 7 bases not matched to a gene; V was cut back by 5 bases and J by 2 bases. The CDR3 region has the DNA TGCGCCAGCAGGATCGGGACTAGCGACACCTACGAGCAGTACTTC. Amino acids: CASRIGTSDTYEQYF.

A single count supports this clonotype. This may be a read error, as it is one base from a much larger clone. This sequence joins TRBV6-1 and TRBJ1-4; unclear D gene. The CDR3 runs to 15 residues. The V gene's germline CDR1 is MNHNS and CDR2 SASEGT. The CDR3 here is CASRNQPASNEKLLF. The CDR3 DNA follows: TGTGCCAGCAGGAACCAGCCAGCCTCTAATGAAAAACTGTTATTT.

This clonotype was seen more than once but under ten times. The chain combines TRBV7-9 with TRBJ1-4, with D unresolved. Germline lookup yields CDR1 SEHNR and CDR2 FQNEAQ (reference sequence). Trimming pared 2 bases from V and 0 bases from J, leaving 7 bases between. The length of the CDR3 is 15 residues. CDR3 nucleotide sequence: TGTGCCAGCAGCTTAAGGGTTGCAACTAATGAAAAACTGTTTTTT. Residues: CASSLRVATNEKLFF. The variable domain in full, with the rest retrieved from reference TRBV7-9 and TRBJ1-4, is DTGVSQNPRHKITKRGQNVTFRCDPISEHNRLYWYRQTLGQGPEFLTYFQNEAQLEKSRLLSDRFSAERPKGSFSTLEIQRTEQGDSAMYLCASSLRVATNEKLFFGSGTQLSVL.

Many counts were recorded for this clonotype. CDR3 DNA: TGTGCCAGCAGTCAGGGACTATCCGATCTGAACACTGAAGCTTTCTTT. Translation: CASSQGLSDLNTEAFF. The V call is TRBV27, the J call TRBJ1-1, with D perhaps matching TRBD1 (5 bases). V dropped 5 bases and J dropped 0 bases, with 16 bases sitting between them. Germline V gene lookup returns CDR1 MNHEY and CDR2 SMNVEV (reference sequence). The CDR3 totals 16 residues.

V is TRBV7-2 and J is TRBJ2-2, with a weak D call TRBD1 (7 bases). The V and J ends lost 2 bases and 7 bases respectively, with 14 bases between them. Germline V lookup: CDR1 SGHTA, CDR2 FQGNSA. The CDR3 length is 15 residues. CDR3: CASSLSRGRGGELFF. DNA for the CDR3: TGTGCCAGCAGCTTATCTAGGGGGCGGGGCGGGGAGCTGTTTTTT.

There are a few counts of this clonotype. This CDR3 reads CASSFRGVTSLTYEQYF. Here the CDR3 DNA reads TGTGCCAGCAGTTTTCGGGGTGTGACTTCCCTTACCTACGAGCAGTACTTC. The chain carries TRBV28 and TRBJ2-7; possible D gene TRBD2, 5 bases. V was pared by 3 bases and J by 2 bases, with 20 bases between. Germline-derived CDR1 and CDR2 are MDHEN and SYDVKM. This CDR3 contains 17 residues.

This clonotype was recorded many times. The chain carries TRBV29-1 and TRBJ1-2; TRBD1 might be the D (5 bases). The germline V and J ends were trimmed by 8 bases and 8 bases, with 21 bases remaining between them. The germline V gene has CDR1 SQVTM and CDR2 ANQGSEA. The CDR3 extends over 13 amino acids. The DNA of the CDR3 is TGCAGCACCACATCGTTCGGGACTCAAGGCTACACCTTC. Residues: CSTTSFGTQGYTF.

There are a few counts of this clonotype. This chain links TRBV11-2 with TRBJ1-1; D remains unclear. Germline CDR1 SGHAT, CDR2 FQNNGV. This CDR3 is built from 15 residues. With 4 bases removed from V and 3 bases from J, the gap between germline ends came to 15 bases. CDR3 nucleotide sequence: TGTGCCAGCAGCTCTTTCCCACACGACTACACTGAAGCTTTCTTT. Translating it yields CASSSFPHDYTEAFF.

The table lists this clonotype with a few counts. The chain links TRBV4-3 to TRBJ2-1, with TRBD2 matching over 12 bases. There are 16 residues in the CDR3. Losses at the gene ends were 0 bases for V and 4 bases for J; bases not matched to a gene: 1. CDR1 and CDR2 (germline): LGHNA, YSLEER. The CDR3 reads CASSQDGLAGYNEQFF. The CDR3 coding sequence is TGCGCCAGCAGCCAAGATGGACTAGCGGGATACAATGAGCAGTTCTTC.

CDR3 amino acids: CASRRQGGYWDAPLHF. In DNA form, the CDR3 reads TGTGCCAGTAGGAGACAGGGGGGCTATTGGGACGCACCCCTCCACTTT. The chain combines TRBV19 with TRBJ1-6; 9 bases match TRBD1. V was clipped by 6 bases and J by 11 bases; unmatched bases: 14. Germline CDR1 is LNHDA and CDR2 is SQIVND (reference sequence). The CDR3 loop spans 16 amino acids. Combining the CDR3 with reference TRBV19 and TRBJ1-6 gives the whole variable domain DGGITQSPKYLFRKEGQNVTLSCEQNLNHDAMYWYRQDPGQGLRLIYYSQIVNDFQKGDIAEGYSVSREKKESFPLTVTSAQKNPTAFYLCASRRQGGYWDAPLHFGNGTRLTVT.

The genes are TRBV2 and TRBJ2-3, with 11 bases aligning to TRBD2. The CDR3 contains 16 residues. Germline CDR1 SNHLY, CDR2 FYNNEI. V was clipped by 1 base and J by 1 base; unmatched bases: 1. CDR3 coding DNA: TGTGCCAGCAGTGAAGTACTAGCGGGAGGCACAGATACGCAGTATTTT. Its translation is CASSEVLAGGTDTQYF.

This clonotype showed up just a few times. V and J are TRBV28 and TRBJ1-2, with a weak D call TRBD1 (5 bases). V lost 6 bases and J 4 bases, leaving 30 bases between the germline ends. CDR1 MDHEN and CDR2 SYDVKM come from the germline V gene. The CDR3 extends over 19 amino acids. CDR3 protein: CASSTGGGAGNLDTYGYTF. CDR3 bases: TGTGCCAGCAGCACAGGCGGGGGAGCAGGAAACCTTGACACCTATGGCTACACCTTC.

The chain couples TRBV6-1 to TRBJ2-2, with D perhaps matching TRBD1 or TRBD2 (6 bases each). CDR1 MNHNS and CDR2 SASEGT come from the germline V gene. Trimming shortened V by 10 bases and J by 5 bases, and 17 bases separated the two germline ends. This CDR3 has 14 residues. In DNA, the CDR3 is TGTGCCACCGACAGCGGAGGGGGTACCGGGGAGCTGTTTTTT. It translates to CATDSGGGTGELFF.

The V and J genes are TRBV20-1 and TRBJ2-7; TRBD1 is a possible D gene (6 bases). V gave up 4 bases and J gave up 3 bases, with 7 bases separating them. This CDR3 region has 11 residues. Germline CDR1 DFQATT, CDR2 SNEGSKA (reference sequence). Here the CDR3 reads CSAIRGYEQYF. The CDR3 DNA sequence: TGCAGTGCTATCAGGGGCTACGAGCAGTACTTC.

J is TRBJ1-4 and V is TRBV20-1, with a weak D call TRBD1 (6 bases). Germline-derived CDR1 and CDR2 are DFQATT and SNEGSKA (reference sequence). V lost 3 bases, J lost 8 bases, and 13 bases lay in between. The CDR3 has 13 amino acids. The CDR3 DNA reads as TGCAGTGCTAGTAACAGGGCCCGGGAAAAACTGTTTTTT. It translates to CSASNRAREKLFF.

This chain links TRBV5-4 with TRBJ2-1; 10 bases are a match to TRBD2. CDR3 size: 15 residues. Germline values: CDR1 SGHNT, CDR2 YYREEE (reference sequence). V was clipped by 5 bases and J by 6 bases; unmatched bases: 8. The CDR3 is CASSSEREGLNEQFF. The DNA of the CDR3 is TGTGCCAGCAGTTCCGAGCGGGAGGGCCTCAATGAGCAGTTCTTC.

This clonotype was seen only a few times. The chain combines TRBV5-1 with TRBJ2-1; 9 nucleotides align to TRBD2. Losses at the gene ends were 6 bases for V and 6 bases for J; bases not matched to a gene: 10. Germline-derived CDR1 and CDR2 are SGHRS and YFSETQ. This CDR3 contains 15 residues. CDR3 sequence (DNA): TGCGCCAGCATCTTAATGGCGGGAGGGCTCAATGAGCAGTTCTTC. This translates into CASILMAGGLNEQFF.

This clonotype was counted ten times or more. At one end the junction does not follow the germline gene, possibly because of a read error. The chain recombines TRBV14 with TRBJ1-4; D gene unclear. The CDR3 spans 17 residues. Germline loops: CDR1 SGHDN, CDR2 FVKESK. Here the CDR3 reads CASSKELSAAYNEKLFF. CDR3 coding DNA: TGTGCCAGCAGCAAAGAACTCTCTGCCGCATATAATGAAAAACTGTTTTTT.

This chain links TRBV18 with TRBJ2-7; 12 bases match TRBD1. The germline V gene has CDR1 KGHSH and CDR2 LQKENI. Unmatched junction bases numbered 6, after V lost 3 bases and J lost 3 bases. The CDR3 has 16 amino acids. The CDR3 here is CASSPRGTGGFYEQYF. The DNA of the CDR3 is TGTGCCAGCTCACCGCGAGGGACAGGGGGCTTCTACGAGCAGTACTTC.